A single sample is the source of the 11 T cell receptor beta chains below, sequenced in a study of metastatic and nonmetastatic thyroid tumors. Ahead of thyroid surgery, no patient had received treatment of any kind. TCRdb re-called clones via MiXCR from the PCR reads. The repertoire holds 30,000 to 45,000 clones, with 20% as singletons. Material: blood. These receptors were obtained from a female donor with papillary thyroid cancer or a benign thyroid nodule (not recorded which). Some clones in this sample may be carry-over from other donors' samples.

This clone is categorized as medium-sized. The chain recombines TRBV6-1 with TRBJ1-1, with D unclear. The CDR3 covers 13 residues. Trimming pared 3 bases from V and 3 bases from J, leaving 8 bases between. Germline V CDR1 and CDR2: MNHNS, SASEGT. CDR3 sequence reads: CASSEALHTEAFF. The CDR3 region has the DNA TGTGCCAGCAGTGAGGCCCTTCACACTGAAGCTTTCTTT.

The table lists this clone with many counts. The V call is TRBV29-1, the J call TRBJ1-3; D is unclear. With 6 bases removed from V and 0 bases from J, the gap between germline ends came to 12 bases. The CDR3 consists of 14 residues. Germline V CDR1 and CDR2: SQVTM, ANQGSEA. The CDR3 sequence: CSVELINSGNTIYF. The CDR3, as DNA: TGCAGCGTCGAACTGATAAACTCTGGAAACACCATATATTTT. Full variable domain (remainder filled in from reference TRBV29-1 and TRBJ1-3): SAVISQKPSRDICQRGTSLTIQCQVDSQVTMMFWYRQQPGQSLTLIATANQGSEATYESGFVIDKFPISRPNLTFSTLTVSNMSPEDSSIYLCSVELINSGNTIYFGEGSWLTVV.

This clone was counted at least ten times. V usage is TRBV11-1 and J usage is TRBJ2-2; TRBD2 is a possible D gene (5 bases). The CDR3 contains 14 residues. Germline CDR1 reads SGHAT; CDR2 reads FQDESV (reference sequence). The V gene lost 4 bases and the J gene lost 1 base, with 7 bases spanning the gap. Written as DNA, the CDR3 is TGTGCCAGCAGCTCTAGCATGAACACCGGGGAGCTGTTTTTT. Residues: CASSSSMNTGELFF.

V is TRBV4-3 and J is TRBJ2-7; D is unresolved. The germline V and J ends were trimmed by 0 bases and 2 bases, with 11 bases remaining between them. The germline V gene encodes CDR1 LGHNA and CDR2 YSLEER. The CDR3 spans 15 residues. The CDR3 protein is CASSQDRATTYEQYF. DNA for the CDR3: TGCGCCAGCAGCCAAGATAGGGCTACCACCTACGAGCAGTACTTC.

This clone was recorded at least ten times. The rearrangement joins TRBV30 to TRBJ2-5; D is possibly TRBD2 (6 bases). This CDR3 is 14 amino acids long. Trimming took off 4 bases at V and 0 bases at J, with 12 bases between the two ends. The V gene's germline CDR1 is GTSNPN and CDR2 SVGIG (reference sequence). The CDR3: CAWIPLANQETQYF. The CDR3 region has the DNA TGTGCCTGGATACCGCTAGCGAACCAAGAGACCCAGTACTTC.

Comment on this clone: The junction differs from germline at one of its ends, possibly a read error. Distinct nucleotide sequences in the sample also encode this CDR3. Here the CDR3 reads CSARDPLRGNTGELFF. The CDR3 region has the DNA TGCAGTGCTAGAGATCCACTTCGCGGGAACACCGGTGAGCTGTTTTTT. This sequence joins TRBV20-1 and TRBJ2-2, with D tentatively TRBD2 (6 bases). Per the germline V gene, CDR1 is DFQATT and CDR2 is SNEGSKA (reference sequence). The CDR3 contains 16 residues.

Comment on this clone: A junction end diverges from the germline sequence, so it may reflect a read error. The chain links TRBV6-1 to TRBJ2-1; D gene ambiguous. CDR1 and CDR2 from the germline V gene are MNHNS and SASEGT. This CDR3 comprises 15 residues. The chain's CDR3 is CASLNSRSSYNEHFF. For the CDR3, the DNA is TGTGCCAGTCTAAACAGCCGTAGCTCCTACAATGAGCATTTCTTC.

Many counts were recorded for this clone. This CDR3 reads CSARDQGDTEAFF. CDR3 nucleotides: TGCAGTGCTAGAGATCAGGGTGACACTGAAGCTTTCTTT. The V and J genes are TRBV20-1 and TRBJ1-1; possible D gene TRBD1, 5 bases. The V end was cut by 0 bases, the J end by 3 bases, with 8 bases between. CDR3 length equals 13 residues. CDR1 and CDR2 from the germline V gene are DFQATT and SNEGSKA (reference sequence).

J is TRBJ2-5 and V is TRBV28, with a tentative D call TRBD2 (6 bases). The CDR3 is made up of 13 amino acids. Germline V lookup: CDR1 MDHEN, CDR2 SYDVKM. V was clipped by 10 bases and J by 5 bases, with 17 bases between them. The CDR3 DNA follows: TGTGCCATCATTTCCCCGGGACTGGAGACCCAGTACTTC. It specifies CAIISPGLETQYF. Full variable domain (remainder filled in from reference TRBV28 and TRBJ2-5): DVKVTQSSRYLVKRTGEKVFLECVQDMDHENMFWYRQDPGLGLRLIYFSYDVKMKEKGDIPEGYSVSREKKERFSLILESASTNQTSMYLCAIISPGLETQYFGPGTRLLVL.

This clone has just a few counts. The genes are TRBV5-4 and TRBJ1-1, with 7 bases fitting TRBD1. With V trimmed by 0 bases and J by 4 bases, 3 bases remained unmatched. Per germline, CDR1 SGHNT and CDR2 YYREEE (reference sequence). This CDR3 region has 14 residues. CDR3 DNA sequence: TGTGCCAGCAGCTTGGATAGGGGGCCCACTGAAGCTTTCTTT. Residues: CASSLDRGPTEAFF.

The V and J genes are TRBV6-1 and TRBJ2-3; 11 nucleotides align to TRBD1. The CDR3 length is 17 residues. CDR1 is MNHNS and CDR2 is SASEGT in the germline V gene. V was pared by 1 base and J by 7 bases, with 10 bases of the junction left unmatched. As DNA, the CDR3 is TGTGCCAGCAGTGAAGGGACAGGGGGCGCCTGCGGATATACGCAGTATTTT. As protein: CASSEGTGGACGYTQYF.